This T cell receptor beta chain was identified during a study of cytomegalovirus exposure and HLA in healthy donors (dated by TCRdb to the late 2010s). Context from the whole study: An earlier analysis of under 600 of the donors reported 250 to 350 Gb of sequence data and some 100 million unique TCR beta sequences from about 200 million T cells. Class I and class II HLA loci were covered by the typing at four-digit resolution. Alongside the repertoire data, information on donor age, sex, ethnicity and CMV serostatus was compiled. The T cell repertoires of 666 subjects were profiled by immunosequencing and related to cytomegalovirus serostatus. Of the roughly 400 genotyped donors, roughly 85% fell in the genetic ancestry cluster associated with self-reported Caucasian donors. The number of typed donors differed by locus: about 620-640 for A, B, C, DRB1 and DQB1; approximately 530 for DQA1; around 580 for DPA1; and some 450 for DPB1. Genome-wide SNP genotypes for about 65% of the roughly 670 donors were used in a later genetic analysis, which treated that subset as a discovery cohort. Across approximately 400 genotyped donors of the cohort, an average of approximately 240,000 unique TCR beta nucleotide sequences per donor were sequenced, and roughly 20% of those sequences were non-productive. In addition to the first cohort of around 670 subjects, a separate validation cohort of about 120 different subjects was used. Rather than drawing on any new phenotypic data, the later analysis identified candidate immune exposures from TCR beta sequences and the way those sequences occurred across donors. Four or five DR-DQ haplotypes were handled as single units for association and clustering, since linkage in the cohort was strong. Every discovery cohort repertoire had been produced on one sequencing platform. An early release covering 500 to 750 HLA-typed donors comprised about 300 gigabases of sequencing data and around 85 million unique TCR sequences. In an earlier analysis of a few hundred of the donors, high-throughput TCR beta sequencing was used to judge whether each TCR beta V gene segment behaved as functional or pseudogenic. High-throughput TCR immunosequencing, statistical association of individual TCRs with disease status, and machine learning were combined to predict cytomegalovirus infection status. In a later analysis, previously published TCR beta repertoires from several hundred donors were re-analyzed and high-resolution HLA genotyping was added so that TCR occurrence patterns could be studied. The study aimed to test whether signatures of past pathogen exposure could be identified by cataloging public T cell receptors.

The library was made by the immunoSEQ multiplex PCR assay. A mixture of 60 forward primers for TCR Vbeta segments and 13 reverse primers for TCR Jbeta segments was used in the multiplex PCR. Amplification of the CDR3 region of rearranged TCR beta genes was performed with a multiplex PCR assay on genomic DNA. On the Illumina HiSeq System, the amplified TCR beta libraries were sequenced as 87-base-pair reads. On the study's bioinformatics: A later analysis counted approximately 74 million unique TCR beta chains across the 550 to 800 repertoires, and 10 million to 11 million of these chains were shared by at least two donors. Raw reads were error-corrected and collapsed into unique sequences with a nearest-neighbor algorithm that merged closely related sequences to remove PCR and sequencing errors. Alignment of CDR3 sequences to IMGT reference sequences was used to assign V, D and J gene segments. For a sequence to be retained, at least a six-nucleotide match to both a V gene segment and a J gene segment was required. Rearrangements were classified as productive when the CDR3 lacked stop codons and remained in frame with V and J, and all other rearrangements were classified as non-productive. CDR3 was defined according to IMGT convention as the region running from the second conserved V-encoded cysteine to the conserved J-encoded phenylalanine. In an earlier analysis of around 640 of the donors, sequences lacking an unambiguous match to a single V gene segment were excluded. In an earlier analysis of a few hundred of the donors, a V segment was called functional when productive rearrangements were above 56.7%, and segregating when the standard deviation between donors exceeded 5%. A statistical classification framework was built for diagnosing cytomegalovirus status from the catalog of TCR beta chain sequences. A later analysis assigned V and J genes by comparing TCR nucleotide sequences with IMGT/GENE-DB human TR gene sequences. A later analysis assigned CDR3 sequences and most-parsimonious VDJ recombination scenarios with the TCRdist pipeline. A later analysis defined each TCR beta chain by its CDR3 amino acid sequence plus V-gene family, and excluded reads lacking a unique V-gene family. A later analysis removed nearly 600 highly shared, low-generation-probability nucleotide sequences to deal with suspected cross-contamination and a sequencing artifact. In a later analysis, a clonal expansion index for each public chain was calculated from normalized within-repertoire ranks of inferred template counts. In a later analysis, generation probabilities were computed with a VDJ recombination model fitted to out-of-frame rearrangements, and the resulting probabilities were checked against IGoR. A later analysis scored TCR-TCR, TCR-HLA and TCR-CMV co-occurrence with hypergeometric tests, applying a repertoire-size bias correction to TCR pairs. To estimate false discovery rates, a later analysis permuted the HLA or CMV assignments 20 times. In a later analysis, co-occurring TCRs were grouped using DBSCAN, and TCRdist sequence similarity was added for clustering within HLA-allele-positive subsets. Repertoires with fewer than 30,000 or more than 120,000 public chains were left out of co-occurrence clustering, as were a handful of repertoires with anomalous nucleotide sharing. TCRdb took this table from immuneACCESS and kept in-frame rearrangements with V and J called. Such tables lack part of the clones; where checked against another copy, unresolved V genes explain under half of the gap, and the rest is unexplained. The DNA gave D and trimming, while V, J and clone size come from that table. In all, the sample holds around 200,000 clones, and around 85% of those were seen once. Clones ranked in the top ten supply roughly 1.5% of the sample.

The germline V gene (reference sequence) gives CDR1 as SEHNR and CDR2 as FQNEAQ. Clipping removes 5 bases from V and 6 bases from J, with 12 as the unmatched junction base count. The CDR3, from cysteine to phenylalanine, totals 17 residues. The sequence is cut down to CDR3 DNA, 51 bases in frame from base 1. Overall study outcomes, separate from this receptor: Linkage disequilibrium might explain the correlated functional status among segregating V segments, but an unknown experimental factor could not be excluded. A total of 150 or so TCR beta chains were listed by the study as associated with cytomegalovirus. A later genetic analysis associated a missense DCLRE1C variant with V-gene and J-gene trimming of TCR beta chains, and an independent cohort replicated the association. Compared with the approximately 670-donor mean, donors in an Asian-associated ancestry cluster had fewer N-insertions in productive TCRs, according to a later genetic analysis. The earlier analysis of approximately 560 of the donors excluded 15 to 20 rarely observed V segments, including chromosome 9 orphons, because counts were too low. In a later analysis, most CMV-associated TCR beta chains were found to appear HLA-restricted, with HLA associations seemingly driven largely by CMV exposure. Most TCR sequences were observed very rarely across donors, whereas some public TCRs were present in many individuals. According to the authors, the approach could potentially be generalized to other disease states and immunological phenotypes. In vitro tests confirmed that a few of the cytomegalovirus-associated TCR beta chains recognize cytomegalovirus antigens. In a later analysis, HLA-associated TCR beta chains were found to be more clonally expanded and to have lower generation probabilities than equally common non-associated chains. The classifier was reported to diagnose cytomegalovirus status with high specificity and sensitivity in both the original and validation cohorts. Broadly in line with IMGT annotations, most TCR beta V segments showed up in productive rearrangements about 90% or about 30% of the time in an earlier analysis of roughly 590 of the donors. In this cohort, only TCR beta chains were sequenced, and detectable features were limited by the absence of alpha or paired-chain data. According to a later analysis, TCR association rates differed among HLA loci, with DRB1 alleles showing the most associated TCRs and HLA-C alleles showing the fewest. A later analysis reported that several top co-occurrence clusters appeared linked to parvovirus B19, influenza, CMV and Epstein-Barr virus. A cluster of highly shared sequence variants was judged likely to be a technical artifact of the sequencing pipeline. Immune exposure information for the cohort was limited to CMV serostatus. A further reported finding was that TCR beta sequences accurately predicted the HLA-A and HLA-B alleles for most subjects in the first cohort. A later analysis associated about 17,000 TCR beta sequences with specific HLA alleles at a false discovery rate of 0.05. When HLA alleles, especially DR and DQ, strongly co-occurred, attributing TCR associations to individual alleles was difficult. The 87-base-pair reads could not distinguish some IMGT-functional V segments, including TRBV6-2 and TRBV6-3, so those segments were excluded. Presence/absence analyses assumed roughly uniform sequencing depth across donors, an assumption that may not hold. Because some donors lacked HLA typing at each locus, the association tests relied only on the typed subset.

In total, over 600 healthy bone marrow donors made up the cohort. At the time of sampling, every cohort member was nominally healthy, though immune exposures that went unrecorded were likely present. The donor was CMV seronegative and was included in the group of hundreds of seronegative cohort members. A peripheral blood sample was collected from each donor, and TCR beta sequencing was performed on peripheral blood mononuclear cells. Genomic DNA extraction from the blood cell samples was performed with the Qiagen DNeasy Blood Extraction Kit. To note about this clone: This clone's antigen is unknown. No base qualities exist here, and no much larger clone lies one base off it.

This receptor was taken from a man between 50 and 59 years old in good health and CMV-seronegative. The source material was PBMCs. Here the chain combines TRBV7-9 and TRBJ1-6, with 8 central nucleotides matching TRBD1. The CDR3 region reads CASSDRTGPLSNSPLHF. In nucleotides, the sequence is TGTGCCAGCAGCGATAGGACAGGGCCCCTCTCTAATTCACCCCTCCACTTT.